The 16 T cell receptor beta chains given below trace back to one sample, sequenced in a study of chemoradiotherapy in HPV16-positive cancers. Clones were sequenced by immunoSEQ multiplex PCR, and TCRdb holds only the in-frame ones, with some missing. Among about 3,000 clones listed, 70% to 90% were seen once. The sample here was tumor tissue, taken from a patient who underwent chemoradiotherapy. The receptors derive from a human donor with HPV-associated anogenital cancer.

The CDR3 spells CASRGFNYGYTF. CDR3 bases: TGTGCCAGTCGAGGGTTTAACTATGGCTACACCTTC. V gene TRBV19 combines with J gene TRBJ1-2; D gene uncertain. V lost 8 bases and J lost 1, with 8 bases in between. Germline loops: CDR1 LNHDA, CDR2 SQIVND (reference sequence). The CDR3 is 12 residues long. The whole variable domain, remainder taken from reference TRBV19 and TRBJ1-2, is DGGITQSPKYLFRKEGQNVTLSCEQNLNHDAMYWYRQDPGQGLRLIYYSQIVNDFQKGDIAEGYSVSREKKESFPLTVTSAQKNPTAFYLCASRGFNYGYTFGSGTRLTVV.

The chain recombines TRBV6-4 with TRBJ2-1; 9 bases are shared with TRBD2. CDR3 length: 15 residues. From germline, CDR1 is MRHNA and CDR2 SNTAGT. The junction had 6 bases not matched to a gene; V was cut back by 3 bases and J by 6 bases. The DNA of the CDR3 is TGTGCCAGCAGTGAACGTACTAGCGGGTCCAATGAGCAGTTCTTC. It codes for CASSERTSGSNEQFF.

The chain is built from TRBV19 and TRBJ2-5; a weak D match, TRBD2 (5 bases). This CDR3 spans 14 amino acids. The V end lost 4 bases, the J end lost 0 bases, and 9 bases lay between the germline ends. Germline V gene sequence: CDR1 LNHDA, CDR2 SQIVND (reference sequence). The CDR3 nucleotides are TGTGCCAGTAGTAATGGACTCTACCAAGAGACCCAGTACTTC. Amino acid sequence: CASSNGLYQETQYF.

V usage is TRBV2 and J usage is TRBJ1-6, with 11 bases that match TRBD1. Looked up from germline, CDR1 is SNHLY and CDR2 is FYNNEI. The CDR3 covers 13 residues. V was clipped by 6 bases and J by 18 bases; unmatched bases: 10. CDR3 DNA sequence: TGTGCCAGCAGGCGGGACAGGGGGACCTTGGCCCACTTT. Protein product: CASRRDRGTLAHF.

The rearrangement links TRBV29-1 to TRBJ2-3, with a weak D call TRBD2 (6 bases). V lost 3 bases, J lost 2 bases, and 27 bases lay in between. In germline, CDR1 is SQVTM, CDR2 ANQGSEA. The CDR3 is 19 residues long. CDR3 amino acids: CSVDRAYASGGVYTDTQYF. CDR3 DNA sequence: TGCAGCGTTGATCGAGCCTATGCCTCAGGAGGGGTATACACAGATACGCAGTATTTT.

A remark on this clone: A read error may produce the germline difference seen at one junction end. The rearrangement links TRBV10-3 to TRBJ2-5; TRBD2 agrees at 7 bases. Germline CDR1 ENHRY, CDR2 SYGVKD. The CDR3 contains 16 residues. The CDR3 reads CAISEGAGTTQETQYF. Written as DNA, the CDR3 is TGTGCCATCAGTGAGGGGGCCGGGACTACGCAAGAAACCCAGTACTTC.

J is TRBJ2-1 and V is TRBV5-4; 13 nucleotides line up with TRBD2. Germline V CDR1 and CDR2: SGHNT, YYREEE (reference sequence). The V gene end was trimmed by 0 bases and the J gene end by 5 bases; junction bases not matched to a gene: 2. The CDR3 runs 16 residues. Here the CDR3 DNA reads TGTGCCAGCAGCTTGGGAGGGACTAGCGGGGACAATGAGCAGTTCTTC. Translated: CASSLGGTSGDNEQFF.

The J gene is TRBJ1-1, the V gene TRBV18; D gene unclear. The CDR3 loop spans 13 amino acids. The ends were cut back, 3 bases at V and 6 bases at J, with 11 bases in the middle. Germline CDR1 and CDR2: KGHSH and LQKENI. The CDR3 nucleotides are TGTGCCAGCTCACCGAGCTACAGCTCTGAAGCTTTCTTT. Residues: CASSPSYSSEAFF.

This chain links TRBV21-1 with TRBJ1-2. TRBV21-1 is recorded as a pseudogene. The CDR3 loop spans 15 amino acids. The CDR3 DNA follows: TGTGCCAGCAGCAAAGTCCCGGGGTCCCACTATGGCTACACCTTC. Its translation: CASSKVPGSHYGYTF.

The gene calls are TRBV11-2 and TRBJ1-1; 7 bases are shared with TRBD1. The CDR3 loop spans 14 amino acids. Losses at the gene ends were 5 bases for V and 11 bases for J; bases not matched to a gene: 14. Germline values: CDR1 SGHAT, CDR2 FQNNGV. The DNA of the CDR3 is TGTGCCAGCAGCCCGGGGGGGGACAACAGGGGTGCTTTCTTT. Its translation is CASSPGGDNRGAFF.

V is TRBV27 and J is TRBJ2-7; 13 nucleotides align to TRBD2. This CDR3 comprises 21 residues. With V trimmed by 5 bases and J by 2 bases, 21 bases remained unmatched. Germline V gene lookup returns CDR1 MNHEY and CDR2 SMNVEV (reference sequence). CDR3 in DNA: TGTGCCAGCAGTCGTTTCCGCCGGGACAGAGTTGGACTAGCGGGAGCCTACGAGCAGTACTTC. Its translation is CASSRFRRDRVGLAGAYEQYF.

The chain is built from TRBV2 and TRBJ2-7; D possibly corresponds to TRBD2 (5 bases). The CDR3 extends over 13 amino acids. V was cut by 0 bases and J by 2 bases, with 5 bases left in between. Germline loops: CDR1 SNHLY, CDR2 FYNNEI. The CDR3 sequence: CASSEAGAYEQYF. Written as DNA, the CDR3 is TGTGCCAGCAGTGAAGCGGGAGCCTACGAGCAGTACTTC.

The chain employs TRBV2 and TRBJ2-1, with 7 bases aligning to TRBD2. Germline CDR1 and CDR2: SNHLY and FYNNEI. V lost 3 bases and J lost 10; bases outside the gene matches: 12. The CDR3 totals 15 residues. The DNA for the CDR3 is TGTGCCAGCAGTGACGTTACGCGGTGGGGAGGGGAGCAGTTCTTC. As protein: CASSDVTRWGGEQFF. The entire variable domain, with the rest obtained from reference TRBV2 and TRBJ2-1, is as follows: EPEVTQTPSHQVTQMGQEVILRCVPISNHLYFYWYRQILGQKVEFLVSFYNNEISEKSEIFDDQFSVERPDGSNFTLKIRSTKLEDSAMYFCASSDVTRWGGEQFFGPGTRLTVL.

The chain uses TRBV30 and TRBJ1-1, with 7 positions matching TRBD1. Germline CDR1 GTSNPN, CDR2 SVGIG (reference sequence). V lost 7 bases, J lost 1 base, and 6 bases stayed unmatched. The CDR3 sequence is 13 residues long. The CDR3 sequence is CAFDRAGNTEAFF. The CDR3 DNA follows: TGTGCCTTTGACAGGGCCGGGAACACTGAAGCTTTCTTT.

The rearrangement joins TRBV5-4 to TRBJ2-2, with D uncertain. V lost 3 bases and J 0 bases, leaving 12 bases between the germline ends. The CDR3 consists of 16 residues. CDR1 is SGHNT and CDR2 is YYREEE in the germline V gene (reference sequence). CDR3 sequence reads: CASSSTGGANTGELFF. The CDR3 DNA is TGTGCCAGCAGCTCCACCGGCGGAGCGAACACCGGGGAGCTGTTTTTT.

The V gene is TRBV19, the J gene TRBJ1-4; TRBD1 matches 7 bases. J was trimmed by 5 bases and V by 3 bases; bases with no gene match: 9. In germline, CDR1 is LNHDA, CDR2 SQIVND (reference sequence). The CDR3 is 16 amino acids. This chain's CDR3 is CASSMRQGSWNEKLFF. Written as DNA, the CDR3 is TGTGCCAGTAGTATGCGACAGGGCTCGTGGAATGAAAAACTGTTTTTT.